One and the same sample provided the 23 T cell receptor beta chains below, sequenced in a study of blood T cell repertoires in COVID-19. Measured with immunoSEQ multiplex PCR; TCRdb has only the in-frame clones, and not every one. Of over 250,000 clones detected, more than 90% appear once; the ten largest clones hold 2% to 3%. Material for sequencing was PBMCs or T cells enriched from blood (not recorded which). Every receptor here comes from a man aged 60 to 75 who had recovered from COVID-19.

The chain combines TRBV15 with TRBJ2-2, with 7 nucleotides matching TRBD2. CDR1 LNHNV and CDR2 YYDKDF come from the germline V gene (reference sequence). V trimming: 7 bases; J trimming: 3 bases; junction bases outside the gene matches: 5. The CDR3 is made up of 14 amino acids. CDR3 sequence reads: CATTLGLYTGELFF. Written as DNA, the CDR3 is TGTGCCACCACCCTGGGACTATACACCGGGGAGCTGTTTTTT. The whole variable domain, filled in from reference TRBV15 and TRBJ2-2, reads DAMVIQNPRYQVTQFGKPVTLSCSQTLNHNVMYWYQQKSSQAPKLLFHYYDKDFNNEADTPDNFQSRRPNTSFCFLDIRSPGLGDTAMYLCATTLGLYTGELFFGEGSRLTVL.

The chain is built from TRBV3-1 (or the pseudogene TRBV3-2) and TRBJ1-2; 11 nucleotides match TRBD1. The CDR3 runs to 14 residues. Looked up from germline, CDR1 is LGHDT and CDR2 is YNNKEL (reference sequence). Trimming took 4 bases from V and 6 from J; bases not matched to a gene: 4. CDR3 residues: CASSPRDRGNGYTF. CDR3 in DNA: TGTGCCAGCAGCCCCCGGGACAGGGGGAATGGCTACACCTTC.

The V call is TRBV28, the J call TRBJ2-3, with 11 bases lining up with TRBD2. This CDR3 region has 14 residues. The J segment lost 3 bases and the V segment lost 7 bases, leaving 3 bases of the junction unmatched. Germline V gene data show CDR1 as MDHEN and CDR2 as SYDVKM. The CDR3 bases are TGTGCCAGCACAACTAGCGGGAGAACAGATACGCAGTATTTT. It translates to CASTTSGRTDTQYF.

This rearrangement joins TRBV10-3 to TRBJ1-5; TRBD1 matches at 9 bases. The CDR3 has 17 amino acids. Trimming cost V 10 bases and J 6 bases; bases outside gene matches: 19. Germline CDR1 is ENHRY and CDR2 is SYGVKD. The CDR3 DNA reads TGTGCCAGCCACCCTACAGGGGGCTTGGACCTCGGTCAGCCCCAGCATTTT. Protein: CASHPTGGLDLGQPQHF.

The chain employs TRBV19 and TRBJ1-2; 7 nucleotides match TRBD1. V lost 5 bases to trimming and J lost 6 bases; unmatched junction nucleotides: 15. Germline-derived CDR1 and CDR2 are LNHDA and SQIVND (reference sequence). The CDR3 length is 16 residues. CDR3 protein: CASSRRTGLREDGYTF. CDR3 sequence (DNA): TGTGCCAGTAGTCGAAGGACAGGCCTCCGTGAGGATGGCTACACCTTC.

The rearrangement joins TRBV7-8 to TRBJ1-6; D gene unclear. This CDR3 has 15 amino acids. Looked up from germline, CDR1 is SGHVS and CDR2 is FQNEAQ. V lost 5 bases and J 7 bases, leaving 15 bases between the germline ends. The CDR3 DNA is TGTGCCAGCAGCCAAATTTGGCGGAAAAATTCACCCCTCCACTTT. It is translated as CASSQIWRKNSPLHF.

This clone was picked up one time. V gene TRBV10-3 combines with J gene TRBJ1-2; D might be TRBD1 (6 bases). CDR1 and CDR2 from the germline V gene are ENHRY and SYGVKD. V lost 4 bases and J 5 bases, leaving 8 bases between the germline ends. This CDR3 spans 12 amino acids. DNA of the CDR3: TGTGCCATCAGTGGGGACACATATGGCTACACCTTC. Protein product: CAISGDTYGYTF.

The chain has TRBV2 and TRBJ1-1; D gene ambiguous. Germline V gene data show CDR1 as SNHLY and CDR2 as FYNNEI. The CDR3 sequence is 14 residues long. Trimming took off 5 bases at V and 1 base at J, with 11 bases between the two ends. The CDR3 spells CASSLGRANTEAFF. In DNA form, the CDR3 reads TGTGCCAGCAGTCTCGGGAGGGCGAACACTGAAGCTTTCTTT.

The CDR3 sequence is CASSQDWRGYEQFF. The CDR3 nucleotides read TGTGCCAGCAGCCAAGATTGGAGGGGCTATGAGCAGTTCTTC. The chain has TRBV3-1 (or the pseudogene TRBV3-2) and TRBJ2-1; the D gene is possibly TRBD2 (6 bases). V was clipped by 0 bases and J by 8 bases, with 11 bases between them. The CDR3 has 14 residues. The germline V gene has CDR1 LGHDT and CDR2 YNNKEL (reference sequence).

This clone occurred once. The CDR3 is CASSPVEGNYGYTF. The CDR3 region has the DNA TGTGCCAGCTCACCGGTGGAGGGAAACTATGGCTACACCTTC. The chain has TRBV18 and TRBJ1-2; D remains unclear. The CDR3 runs to 14 residues. The germline V gene has CDR1 KGHSH and CDR2 LQKENI. The V end lost 3 bases, the J end lost 2 bases, and 10 bases lay between the germline ends.

The V and J genes are TRBV3-1 (or the pseudogene TRBV3-2) and TRBJ1-6; 7 nucleotides align to TRBD1. The V gene's germline CDR1 is LGHDT and CDR2 YNNKEL (reference sequence). V lost 4 bases and J lost 0; bases outside the gene matches: 3. This CDR3 has 16 amino acids. CDR3 in DNA: TGTGCCAGCAGCCCACAGGGGAGCTCCTATAATTCACCCCTCCACTTT. Amino acid sequence: CASSPQGSSYNSPLHF.

The J gene is TRBJ1-3, the V gene TRBV5-5; 7 nucleotides align to TRBD1. CDR1 and CDR2 from the germline V gene are SGHKS and YYEKEE (reference sequence). The CDR3 is 15 residues long. Trimming removed 2 bases from V and 0 bases from J; junction bases left unmatched: 2. The CDR3 spells CASSLQGISGNTIYF. The CDR3 bases are TGTGCCAGCAGCTTACAGGGGATCTCTGGAAACACCATATATTTT. The full variable domain, its missing parts supplied by reference TRBV5-5 and TRBJ1-3, is DAGVTQSPTHLIKTRGQQVTLRCSPISGHKSVSWYQQVLGQGPQFIFQYYEKEERGRGNFPDRFSARQFPNYSSELNVNALLLGDSALYLCASSLQGISGNTIYFGEGSWLTVV.

The V and J genes are TRBV4-2 and TRBJ2-2, with 10 bases fitting TRBD2. The ends lost 1 base at V and 5 bases at J; junction bases unmatched: 7. Germline lookup yields CDR1 LGHNA and CDR2 YNFKEQ. The CDR3 is made up of 17 amino acids. CDR3 sequence: CASSQGGLALPTGELFF. CDR3 in DNA: TGTGCCAGCAGCCAAGGGGGACTAGCGCTTCCTACCGGGGAGCTGTTTTTT.

The rearrangement joins TRBV11-2 to TRBJ1-1; D is possibly TRBD1 (5 bases). V lost 1 base, J lost 1 base, and 7 bases lay in between. Germline V lookup: CDR1 SGHAT, CDR2 FQNNGV. This CDR3 region has 14 residues. CDR3 residues: CASSLVDRNTEAFF. DNA for the CDR3: TGTGCCAGCAGCTTAGTTGACAGGAACACTGAAGCTTTCTTT.

In this sample, this clone turned up once. In DNA, the CDR3 is TGTGCCAGCAGTTTAAGGACAGCGCCCTATGGCTACACCTTC. This translates into CASSLRTAPYGYTF. The rearrangement joins TRBV28 to TRBJ1-2, with D perhaps TRBD1 (6 bases). The germline V and J ends were trimmed by 2 bases and 4 bases, with 11 bases remaining between them. CDR1 is MDHEN and CDR2 is SYDVKM in the germline V gene. The CDR3 has 14 residues.

This clone was detected only once. The rearrangement joins TRBV2 to TRBJ1-5; 9 bases are a match to TRBD1. From germline, CDR1 is SNHLY and CDR2 FYNNEI. The CDR3 extends over 17 amino acids. J lost 5 bases, V lost 3 bases, and 11 bases had no gene match. CDR3 nucleotides: TGTGCCAGCAGTGATTTCGGGACAGGGACGTTGGATCAGCCCCAGCATTTT. Amino acid sequence: CASSDFGTGTLDQPQHF.

The chain employs TRBV18 and TRBJ2-5, with 10 positions matching TRBD2. This CDR3 is 16 amino acids long. The trim removed 2 bases at V and 2 bases at J, leaving 5 bases unmatched. Germline values: CDR1 KGHSH, CDR2 LQKENI. The CDR3 DNA reads as TGTGCCAGCTCACCAAGGACTAGCGGTATGCAAGAGACCCAGTACTTC. It encodes CASSPRTSGMQETQYF.

The CDR3 DNA follows: TGTGCCAGTAGTATTGGGGAGGAGCGCAATCAGCCCCAGCATTTT. It translates to CASSIGEERNQPQHF. The chain combines TRBV19 with TRBJ1-5; D unresolved. The CDR3 sequence is 15 residues long. CDR1 and CDR2 from the germline V gene are LNHDA and SQIVND (reference sequence). The ends were cut back, 3 bases at V and 2 bases at J, with 11 bases in the middle.

This clone was found once. The chain joins TRBV19 to TRBJ2-7, with D possibly being TRBD1 (5 bases). CDR3 size: 14 residues. The V end was cut by 3 bases, the J end by 2 bases, with 11 bases between. Looked up from germline, CDR1 is LNHDA and CDR2 is SQIVND (reference sequence). Here the CDR3 reads CASSIAGITYEQYF. CDR3 DNA: TGTGCCAGTAGTATTGCAGGGATCACCTACGAGCAGTACTTC. Full variable domain (remainder filled in from reference TRBV19 and TRBJ2-7): DGGITQSPKYLFRKEGQNVTLSCEQNLNHDAMYWYRQDPGQGLRLIYYSQIVNDFQKGDIAEGYSVSREKKESFPLTVTSAQKNPTAFYLCASSIAGITYEQYFGPGTRLTVT.

The V and J genes are TRBV6-5 and TRBJ2-7; 8 bases line up with TRBD1. CDR1 is MNHEY and CDR2 is SVGAGI in the germline V gene. Trimming removed 6 bases from V and 2 bases from J; junction bases left unmatched: 9. This CDR3 has 15 residues. In nucleotides, the CDR3 is TGTGCCAGCAGCAGTAACCCAGGGGGCCCCTACGAGCAGTACTTC. It yields the protein CASSSNPGGPYEQYF.

The chain uses TRBV6-6 and TRBJ2-1; TRBD1 might be the D (6 bases). This CDR3 region has 14 residues. The germline V gene encodes CDR1 MNHNY and CDR2 SVGAGI (reference sequence). V lost 5 bases to trimming and J lost 6 bases, with 14 bases between them. CDR3 protein: CASSKKQGSNEQFF. The CDR3 DNA is TGTGCCAGCAGTAAAAAACAGGGATCCAATGAGCAGTTCTTC.

The rearrangement links TRBV25-1 to TRBJ2-4; the match to TRBD1 covers 8 bases. With V trimmed by 4 bases and J by 7 bases, 6 bases remained unmatched. The CDR3 has 14 amino acids. Germline-derived CDR1 and CDR2 are MGHDK and SYGVNS. The CDR3 spells CASSAGQVPNIQYF. CDR3 coding DNA: TGTGCCAGCAGTGCGGGACAGGTCCCGAACATTCAGTACTTC.

The chain's CDR3 is CASSESRGRTYEQYF. The CDR3 DNA reads as TGTGCCAGCAGTGAATCCCGCGGCAGAACCTACGAGCAGTACTTC. V gene TRBV25-1 combines with J gene TRBJ2-7; unclear D gene. The CDR3 is 15 residues long. Germline V gene data show CDR1 as MGHDK and CDR2 as SYGVNS. Between the trimmed V and J ends, which lost 1 base and 2 bases, there was a span of 12 bases.